The 28 T cell receptor beta chains presented below share a single source sample, sequenced in a study of blood T cell repertoires in COVID-19. Profiling relied on immunoSEQ multiplex PCR, and the TCRdb table lists in-frame clones only, not all of them. This sample has 150,000 to 160,000 clones, with about 90% found just once. Sequencing used peripheral blood. These TCRs come from a man in his fifties with acute or convalescent COVID-19.

The chain links TRBV24-1 to TRBJ2-1; 7 bases are a match to TRBD1. CDR3 size: 14 residues. Germline V lookup: CDR1 KGHDR, CDR2 SFDVKD. V was clipped by 7 bases and J by 4 bases; unmatched bases: 6. The CDR3 bases are TGTGCCACCAGCGTTTCCAGGGGGTACAATGAGCAGTTCTTC. This sequence encodes CATSVSRGYNEQFF.

This chain links TRBV19 with TRBJ1-5; D gene uncertain. The V gene's germline CDR1 is LNHDA and CDR2 SQIVND (reference sequence). The ends were cut back, 3 bases at V and 6 bases at J, with 6 bases in the middle. The CDR3 is 12 amino acids. CDR3 sequence (DNA): TGTGCCAGTAGTATCACGCGTCAGCCCCAGCATTTT. Amino acid sequence: CASSITRQPQHF.

This clone was seen only once. This chain connects TRBV7-8 to TRBJ2-1; the match to TRBD1 covers 7 bases. Trimming removed 5 bases from V and 2 bases from J; junction bases left unmatched: 6. Germline CDR1 SGHVS, CDR2 FQNEAQ. The CDR3 has 15 residues. As DNA, the CDR3 is TGTGCCAGCAGCCGAGGGGACAGACCCTACAATGAGCAGTTCTTC. Encoded protein: CASSRGDRPYNEQFF.

This clone was recorded once. V and J are TRBV5-1 and TRBJ2-5; D may be TRBD1 (5 bases). The CDR3 spans 15 residues. Trimming left V 1 base short and J 10 bases short, with 20 bases between. Germline assignment: CDR1 SGHRS and CDR2 YFSETQ. CDR3 sequence reads: CASSLMLTVQRSQYF. The CDR3 DNA reads TGCGCCAGCAGCTTGATGTTGACAGTCCAAAGGAGCCAGTACTTC.

The rearrangement uses TRBV19 and TRBJ1-4, with TRBD1 matching 8 bases. Per germline, CDR1 LNHDA and CDR2 SQIVND (reference sequence). The CDR3 contains 17 residues. Trimming cost V 1 base and J 7 bases; bases outside gene matches: 11. The CDR3 loop reads CASSIVASAGGFEKLFF. The CDR3 DNA is TGTGCCAGTAGTATAGTCGCGTCGGCAGGGGGCTTTGAAAAACTGTTTTTT. The full variable domain, in which reference TRBV19 and TRBJ1-4 provide the parts outside the CDR3, is DGGITQSPKYLFRKEGQNVTLSCEQNLNHDAMYWYRQDPGQGLRLIYYSQIVNDFQKGDIAEGYSVSREKKESFPLTVTSAQKNPTAFYLCASSIVASAGGFEKLFFGSGTQLSVL.

V and J are TRBV3-1 (or the pseudogene TRBV3-2) and TRBJ2-7, with D maybe TRBD1 (5 bases). The CDR3 sequence is 13 residues long. Germline V CDR1 and CDR2: LGHDT, YNNKEL (reference sequence). V was trimmed by 1 base and J by 6 bases, leaving 10 bases between them. The CDR3 reads CASSQAQGTEQYF. CDR3 DNA: TGTGCCAGCAGCCAAGCTCAGGGAACCGAGCAGTACTTC.

This chain uses TRBV28 with TRBJ1-3, with D possibly being TRBD1 (5 bases). Per germline, CDR1 MDHEN and CDR2 SYDVKM. The ends were cut back, 5 bases at V and 4 bases at J, with 15 bases in the middle. The CDR3 sequence is 15 residues long. The CDR3: CASSPTGRAGNTIYF. CDR3 DNA: TGTGCCAGCAGTCCTACGGGCAGGGCGGGAAACACCATATATTTT.

CDR3 DNA: TGTGCCAGCAGTCCCTTCGGGACTAGCGGTTACTACGAGCAGTACTTC. It yields the protein CASSPFGTSGYYEQYF. The V call is TRBV28, the J call TRBJ2-7; 11 bases are a match to TRBD2. CDR1 and CDR2 from the germline V gene are MDHEN and SYDVKM. This CDR3 is 16 amino acids long. Trimming took 5 bases from V and 3 from J; bases not matched to a gene: 9.

This chain joins TRBV28 and TRBJ2-7; 10 nucleotides align to TRBD2. The length of the CDR3 is 17 residues. The trim removed 2 bases at V and 2 bases at J, leaving 9 bases unmatched. The germline V gene has CDR1 MDHEN and CDR2 SYDVKM. The CDR3 loop reads CASSLSSGRRTTYEQYF. The CDR3 region has the DNA TGTGCCAGCAGTTTAAGTAGCGGGAGGCGGACTACCTACGAGCAGTACTTC.

The J gene is TRBJ1-1, the V gene TRBV7-2, with 7 bases aligning to TRBD1. This CDR3 has 15 amino acids. Germline CDR1 SGHTA, CDR2 FQGNSA. J lost 8 bases, V lost 3 bases, and 12 bases had no gene match. The CDR3 region has the DNA TGTGCCAGCAGCTTTGAGCCGGGACAGACGCTAGAAGCTTTCTTT. Translation: CASSFEPGQTLEAFF.

The J gene is TRBJ2-1, the V gene TRBV11-2, with D possibly matching TRBD2 (6 bases). The CDR3 is made up of 14 amino acids. Germline-derived CDR1 and CDR2 are SGHAT and FQNNGV. The V gene lost 1 base and the J gene lost 5 bases, with 9 bases spanning the gap. The CDR3 DNA is TGTGCCAGCAGCTTAGCCCCGGGGGACAATGAGCAGTTCTTC. It codes for CASSLAPGDNEQFF.

The V call is TRBV3-1 (or the pseudogene TRBV3-2), the J call TRBJ2-7; 8 nucleotides align to TRBD2. Germline lookup yields CDR1 LGHDT and CDR2 YNNKEL (reference sequence). The CDR3 loop spans 15 amino acids. Trimming cost V 4 bases and J 9 bases; bases outside gene matches: 14. CDR3: CASSLGAGTSIGQYF. The CDR3 bases are TGTGCCAGCAGCCTCGGGGCCGGGACTAGTATCGGGCAGTACTTC.

The rearrangement uses TRBV7-2 and TRBJ2-5; 9 nucleotides line up with TRBD2. After removal of 1 base from V and 5 bases from J, the junction contained 8 bases not matched to a gene. The CDR3 has 16 amino acids. Germline lookup yields CDR1 SGHTA and CDR2 FQGNSA. As DNA, the CDR3 is TGTGCCAGCAGCTTAGGTGGCGGGGGGGCTTCGGAGACCCAGTACTTC. Its protein product is CASSLGGGGASETQYF.

The table lists this clone with a count of one. This chain links TRBV4-2 with TRBJ2-5, with a possible D match to TRBD1 (6 bases). Germline V gene sequence: CDR1 LGHNA, CDR2 YNFKEQ. Deletions cut 0 bases from V and 4 bases from J, with 21 bases between. CDR3 length equals 18 residues. CDR3 sequence reads: CASSQDYSPIIQGETQYF. In DNA, the CDR3 is TGTGCCAGCAGCCAAGATTATTCCCCGATCATACAGGGAGAGACCCAGTACTTC.

The V and J genes are TRBV3-1 (or the pseudogene TRBV3-2) and TRBJ2-1; 9 nucleotides align to TRBD2. The CDR3 extends over 15 amino acids. Per the germline V gene, CDR1 is LGHDT and CDR2 is YNNKEL (reference sequence). The junction had 11 bases not matched to a gene; V was cut back by 4 bases and J by 10 bases. The CDR3 sequence: CASSRRVAGVGEQFF. In DNA form, the CDR3 reads TGTGCCAGCAGCCGCCGGGTAGCGGGAGTAGGAGAGCAGTTCTTC.

The V call is TRBV29-1, the J call TRBJ1-4; weak D call: TRBD1 (6 bases). The germline gives CDR1 SQVTM, CDR2 ANQGSEA. CDR3 length equals 13 residues. The V and J ends lost 7 bases and 8 bases respectively, with 17 bases between them. The chain's CDR3 is CSAIRGPSEKLFF. The CDR3 nucleotides read TGCAGCGCGATCAGGGGTCCAAGCGAAAAACTGTTTTTT.

The V gene is TRBV5-4, the J gene TRBJ1-4, with 9 bases aligning to TRBD1. The trim removed 0 bases at V and 8 bases at J, leaving 8 bases unmatched. Germline V gene lookup returns CDR1 SGHNT and CDR2 YYREEE (reference sequence). The length of the CDR3 is 16 residues. The CDR3 DNA sequence: TGTGCCAGCAGCTTGGTAGGGACAGGGAGCAAAGAAAAACTGTTTTTT. Its translation: CASSLVGTGSKEKLFF. Supplemented by reference TRBV5-4 and TRBJ1-4, the full variable domain reads ETGVTQSPTHLIKTRGQQVTLRCSSQSGHNTVSWYQQALGQGPQFIFQYYREEENGRGNFPPRFSGLQFPNYSSELNVNALELDDSALYLCASSLVGTGSKEKLFFGSGTQLSVL.

The V and J genes are TRBV3-1 (or the pseudogene TRBV3-2) and TRBJ1-3; TRBD1 aligns across 7 bases. There are 14 residues in the CDR3. After removal of 1 base from V and 5 bases from J, the junction contained 2 bases not matched to a gene. The germline V gene has CDR1 LGHDT and CDR2 YNNKEL (reference sequence). The DNA for the CDR3 is TGTGCCAGCAGCCAAGGGACAGGACGAAACACCATATATTTT. This sequence encodes CASSQGTGRNTIYF.

The rearrangement uses TRBV21-1 and TRBJ2-6; TRBD2 is the table's D call, not checked against the DNA. TRBV21-1 is designated a pseudogene. The CDR3 spans 20 residues. DNA of the CDR3: TGTGCCAGCAGCCTGGGGACTAGCGGGAAGGGCTTCTCTGGGGCCAACGTCCTGACTTTC. Translated, it gives CASSLGTSGKGFSGANVLTF.

Notes on this clone: At one end the junction does not follow the germline gene, possibly because of a read error. The V gene is TRBV20-1, the J gene TRBJ2-1, with 8 bases aligning to TRBD2. Germline values: CDR1 DFQATT, CDR2 SNEGSKA (reference sequence). This CDR3 has 10 residues. The CDR3: CSATSGTRLF. The CDR3, as DNA: TGCAGTGCTACCTCCGGGACTAGACTCTTC.

The chain links TRBV5-1 to TRBJ1-1; no clear D gene. CDR3 length: 15 amino acids. Germline V gives CDR1 SGHRS, CDR2 YFSETQ. V dropped 4 bases and J dropped 1 base, with 14 bases sitting between them. This CDR3 is CASSQRTGKNTEAFF. The CDR3 DNA reads TGCGCCAGCAGCCAAAGAACCGGGAAGAACACTGAAGCTTTCTTT.

J is TRBJ1-4 and V is TRBV7-9; D may be TRBD1 (5 bases). Germline values: CDR1 SEHNR, CDR2 FQNEAQ (reference sequence). Deletions cut 5 bases from V and 8 bases from J, with 18 bases between. There are 15 residues in the CDR3. CDR3 loop: CASSPQGLGGEKLFF. CDR3 nucleotides: TGTGCCAGCAGCCCGCAGGGTTTAGGTGGCGAAAAACTGTTTTTT.

The rearrangement joins TRBV19 to TRBJ2-3; TRBD2 matches 13 bases. The V and J ends lost 9 bases and 4 bases, in that order; junction bases with no gene match: 7. The CDR3 contains 15 residues. Germline CDR1 is LNHDA and CDR2 is SQIVND (reference sequence). Written as DNA, the CDR3 is TGTGCCAGCGCATTGGGACTAGCGGGATCAGATACGCAGTATTTT. Translated, it gives CASALGLAGSDTQYF.

The chain employs TRBV7-3 and TRBJ2-3, with 10 bases matching TRBD2. Germline CDR1 SGHTA, CDR2 FQGTGA. With V trimmed by 5 bases and J by 0 bases, 8 bases remained unmatched. The CDR3 loop spans 17 amino acids. The CDR3 spells CASSLETSGDSTDTQYF. The CDR3 nucleotides read TGTGCCAGCAGCCTGGAAACTAGCGGGGACAGCACAGATACGCAGTATTTT.

The V call is TRBV6-5, the J call TRBJ2-5; TRBD1 might be the D (5 bases). The length of the CDR3 is 15 residues. Germline values: CDR1 MNHEY, CDR2 SVGAGI. V was shortened by 0 bases and J by 5 bases, with 13 bases between the two germline ends. The CDR3 DNA reads as TGTGCCAGCAGTTACTCGAAACACAGGCCCGAGACCCAGTACTTC. Translating it yields CASSYSKHRPETQYF.

The V call is TRBV5-4, the J call TRBJ1-2, with a tentative D call TRBD1 (5 bases). CDR1 is SGHNT and CDR2 is YYREEE in the germline V gene (reference sequence). V dropped 4 bases and J dropped 1 base, with 11 bases sitting between them. The CDR3 loop spans 14 amino acids. The CDR3 reads CASSPGQFNYGYTF. DNA for the CDR3: TGTGCCAGCAGCCCCGGACAATTTAACTATGGCTACACCTTC.

Points on this clone: The junction and the germline gene differ at one end; a read error may be behind it. Other nucleotide sequences in the sample specify the same CDR3. The chain links TRBV27 to TRBJ1-1; tentative D call: TRBD1 (6 bases). The CDR3 covers 13 residues. Per the germline V gene, CDR1 is MNHEY and CDR2 is SMNVEV (reference sequence). The CDR3, as DNA: TGTGCCAGCAGTCCCACAGGGATCACTGAGGCTTTCTTT. It encodes CASSPTGITEAFF.

The J gene is TRBJ1-1, the V gene TRBV19; D is unresolved. The V gene's germline CDR1 is LNHDA and CDR2 SQIVND (reference sequence). The CDR3 extends over 14 amino acids. Trimming removed 4 bases at V and 0 bases at J, with 9 bases between. This CDR3 is CASSKFSVNTEAFF. DNA of the CDR3: TGTGCCAGTAGTAAGTTCTCAGTGAACACTGAAGCTTTCTTT. Based on the CDR3 plus reference TRBV19 and TRBJ1-1, the full variable domain is DGGITQSPKYLFRKEGQNVTLSCEQNLNHDAMYWYRQDPGQGLRLIYYSQIVNDFQKGDIAEGYSVSREKKESFPLTVTSAQKNPTAFYLCASSKFSVNTEAFFGQGTRLTVV.